The clone carrying this T cell receptor (beta chain) was detected once. The CDR3 has 15 amino acids. CDR1 MNHEY and CDR2 SVGAGI come from the germline V gene. V shed 2 bases, J shed 6 bases, and the junction held 5 bases outside the gene matches. Under the authors' procedure: Quantification of nucleated cells was approximated via reference gene primer amplification. Sequencing was performed with immunoSEQ multiplex PCR; in TCRdb, only in-frame clones are kept and a portion is missing. Clonal size and the V and J genes are those of that table, whereas D and trimming came from the DNA. The sample has 400,000 to 550,000 clones; around 89% are singletons. These data originate in a study of blood T cell repertoires in COVID-19. In the study overall: Researchers got acute and convalescent COVID-19 samples from the United States, Italy and Spain. From T cells, B-cell-depleted T cells, or PBMCs came the material, which was cDNA or gDNA.

This rearrangement joins TRBV6-5 to TRBJ1-4; 8 nucleotides align to TRBD1. The clonotype comes from a young woman with acute or convalescent COVID-19. Source material: peripheral blood. Here the CDR3 DNA reads TGTGCCAGCAGTTACGGGGCGACAGGGGATGAAAAACTGTTTTTT. It is translated as CASSYGATGDEKLFF.